What follows are 29 T cell receptor beta chains derived from one specimen sequenced in a study of CD8+ T cells in alopecia areata. Following extraction, RNA underwent reverse transcription to cDNA, which served as the sequencing template. TCRdb's copy holds only in-frame clones and misses some; the assay was immunoSEQ multiplex PCR. The repertoire includes some 110,000 clones, approximately 60% of them detected once, and approximately 2.6% sits in the top ten. What was sequenced was CD4+ T cells sorted from blood. These receptors all stem from a human donor in good health.

The genes are TRBV29-1 and TRBJ2-3; 12 bases align to TRBD1. CDR3 length: 14 residues. Germline trimming cut 4 bases from V and 5 bases from J; bases unmatched to any gene: 4. CDR1 is SQVTM, CDR2 ANQGSEA, per germline. CDR3: CSVAGTGGVDTQYF. The CDR3 nucleotides are TGCAGCGTTGCGGGGACAGGGGGCGTAGATACGCAGTATTTT.

The V gene is TRBV2, the J gene TRBJ2-3; D ambiguous. Germline-derived CDR1 and CDR2 are SNHLY and FYNNEI. The CDR3 is made up of 11 amino acids. V lost 7 bases, J lost 5 bases, and 7 bases lay in between. CDR3 DNA: TGTGCCAGCATTGAGGTAGATACGCAGTATTTT. This codes for CASIEVDTQYF. The full variable domain, its missing parts supplied by reference TRBV2 and TRBJ2-3, is EPEVTQTPSHQVTQMGQEVILRCVPISNHLYFYWYRQILGQKVEFLVSFYNNEISEKSEIFDDQFSVERPDGSNFTLKIRSTKLEDSAMYFCASIEVDTQYFGPGTRLTVL.

The V call is TRBV6-5, the J call TRBJ1-5, with D hard to call. Germline loops: CDR1 MNHEY, CDR2 SVGAGI. V was pared by 4 bases and J by 5 bases, with 9 bases between. The CDR3 has 13 amino acids. The DNA for the CDR3 is TGTGCCAGCAGTTCCAGCGTAGATCAGCCCCAGCATTTT. Translation: CASSSSVDQPQHF.

V and J are TRBV29-1 and TRBJ2-7, with D tentatively TRBD1 (6 bases). This CDR3 is built from 13 residues. V shed 6 bases and J shed 4 bases, with 16 bases lying between them. Germline V lookup: CDR1 SQVTM, CDR2 ANQGSEA. The CDR3 nucleotides are TGCAGCGTGGGACACAACAGGGAGTACGAGCAGTACTTC. This translates into CSVGHNREYEQYF.

V and J are TRBV6-5 and TRBJ2-5; D call uncertain. This CDR3 comprises 11 residues. Trimming took 2 bases from V and 5 from J, leaving 3 bases between them. Germline CDR1 is MNHEY and CDR2 is SVGAGI. CDR3 sequence: CASSYDETQYF. DNA for the CDR3: TGTGCCAGCAGTTACGATGAGACCCAGTACTTC.

This clone was found a few times. This chain joins TRBV28 and TRBJ2-4; unclear D gene. This CDR3 spans 15 amino acids. With 6 bases removed from V and 3 bases from J, the gap between germline ends came to 15 bases. Germline V lookup: CDR1 MDHEN, CDR2 SYDVKM. The DNA for the CDR3 is TGTGCCAGCAGCTCCCAGGCGTCCGACAAAAACATTCAGTACTTC. It specifies CASSSQASDKNIQYF.

The V call is TRBV7-8, the J call TRBJ2-5; D may be TRBD1 (5 bases). Germline CDR1 is SGHVS and CDR2 is FQNEAQ. CDR3 length equals 13 residues. The V gene lost 1 base and the J gene lost 2 bases, with 5 bases spanning the gap. DNA of the CDR3: TGTGCCAGCAGCTTAGGACAGCAAGAGACCCAGTACTTC. Translating gives CASSLGQQETQYF.

This clone was seen more than once but under ten times. The V gene is TRBV29-1, the J gene TRBJ1-4; D not resolved. CDR3 length equals 13 residues. CDR1 and CDR2 (germline): SQVTM, ANQGSEA. V lost 4 bases and J lost 5, with 11 bases in between. The CDR3 DNA follows: TGCAGCGTTGTCGCGGGGTTCAATGAAAAACTGTTTTTT. Residues: CSVVAGFNEKLFF.

The chain employs TRBV2 and TRBJ1-2, with TRBD1 identical over 7 bases. The J segment lost 4 bases and the V segment lost 8 bases, leaving 10 bases of the junction unmatched. The germline gives CDR1 SNHLY, CDR2 FYNNEI. The CDR3 totals 14 residues. The CDR3: CASALGQDSYGYTF. The DNA for the CDR3 is TGTGCCAGCGCCCTAGGACAGGACAGCTATGGCTACACCTTC. The entire variable domain, with the rest obtained from reference TRBV2 and TRBJ1-2, is as follows: EPEVTQTPSHQVTQMGQEVILRCVPISNHLYFYWYRQILGQKVEFLVSFYNNEISEKSEIFDDQFSVERPDGSNFTLKIRSTKLEDSAMYFCASALGQDSYGYTFGSGTRLTVV.

The chain couples TRBV29-1 to TRBJ2-7; 8 bases map to TRBD1. After removal of 4 bases from V and 5 bases from J, the junction contained 4 bases not matched to a gene. CDR1 and CDR2 (germline): SQVTM, ANQGSEA. The CDR3 extends over 12 amino acids. The CDR3: CSVVQGGHEQYF. The CDR3 nucleotides are TGCAGCGTTGTACAGGGGGGACACGAGCAGTACTTC.

This chain uses TRBV6-5 with TRBJ2-1, with 7 bases identical to TRBD1. V was clipped by 6 bases and J by 4 bases; unmatched bases: 6. The germline CDR1 and CDR2 sequences are MNHEY and SVGAGI. This CDR3 is 14 amino acids long. The chain's CDR3 is CASRFRDRYNEQFF. For the CDR3, the DNA is TGTGCCAGCAGGTTTCGGGACAGATACAATGAGCAGTTCTTC.

This clone has only a few counts. V gene TRBV6-5 combines with J gene TRBJ1-1; 7 bases map to TRBD1. CDR1 is MNHEY, CDR2 SVGAGI, per germline. This CDR3 has 14 amino acids. With V trimmed by 8 bases and J by 0 bases, 6 bases remained unmatched. Here the CDR3 reads CASRDRVMNTEAFF. The CDR3 coding sequence is TGTGCCAGCCGGGACAGAGTCATGAACACTGAAGCTTTCTTT.

V usage is TRBV5-1 and J usage is TRBJ1-6, with D perhaps matching TRBD1 (5 bases). Trimming removed 9 bases from V and 10 bases from J, with 17 bases in between. The germline CDR1 and CDR2 sequences are SGHRS and YFSETQ. The CDR3 runs to 13 residues. DNA for the CDR3: TGCGCCACCCGGATCAGGGAAGGCTCACCCCTCCACTTT. As protein: CATRIREGSPLHF.

The chain uses TRBV5-1 and TRBJ2-3; TRBD1 matches at 7 bases. Germline CDR1 is SGHRS and CDR2 is YFSETQ. The J segment lost 4 bases and the V segment lost 2 bases, leaving 7 bases of the junction unmatched. This CDR3 spans 15 amino acids. The CDR3 DNA follows: TGCGCCAGCAGCTTAACGGGACAGCAATCAGATACGCAGTATTTT. Encoded protein: CASSLTGQQSDTQYF.

The V gene is TRBV11-3, the J gene TRBJ2-3, with D tentatively TRBD1 (5 bases). Germline CDR1 SGHNT, CDR2 YENEEA. The CDR3 totals 13 residues. With 3 bases removed from V and 7 bases from J, the gap between germline ends came to 11 bases. Written as DNA, the CDR3 is TGTGCCAGCAGCTTCGACAGAGGACATACGCAGTATTTT. Protein sequence: CASSFDRGHTQYF.

V is TRBV2 and J is TRBJ1-4; 8 nucleotides match TRBD1. The CDR3 contains 17 residues. The V gene end was trimmed by 3 bases and the J gene end by 3 bases; junction bases not matched to a gene: 9. Germline V CDR1 and CDR2: SNHLY, FYNNEI. The CDR3 DNA sequence: TGTGCCAGCAGTGACGGCGGCAGGGGGCTGGCTAATGAAAAACTGTTTTTT. Its translation: CASSDGGRGLANEKLFF.

The V call is TRBV4-1, the J call TRBJ2-6; 11 positions agree with TRBD1. This CDR3 has 17 residues. Losses at the gene ends were 6 bases for V and 2 bases for J; bases not matched to a gene: 6. Germline values: CDR1 MGHRA, CDR2 YSYEKL. The CDR3: CASRWGQGGTGANVLTF. DNA for the CDR3: TGCGCCAGCAGATGGGGACAGGGGGGAACTGGGGCCAACGTCCTGACTTTC.

This clone was observed a handful of times. The genes are TRBV19 and TRBJ2-5, with 8 nucleotides matching TRBD1. Trimming at V came to 5 bases and at J to 2 bases, leaving 4 bases not matched to a gene. The CDR3 consists of 14 residues. Germline V gives CDR1 LNHDA, CDR2 SQIVND (reference sequence). In nucleotides, the CDR3 is TGTGCCAGTAGTTTACGGACAGGGCAAGAGACCCAGTACTTC. Translation: CASSLRTGQETQYF.

This clone was counted only a few times. The genes are TRBV29-1 and TRBJ1-5; 9 bases line up with TRBD1. V was clipped by 8 bases and J by 3 bases; unmatched bases: 11. The CDR3 is made up of 15 amino acids. From germline, CDR1 is SQVTM and CDR2 ANQGSEA. Here the CDR3 reads CSSPEDRGYNQPQHF. CDR3 coding DNA: TGCAGCTCCCCAGAAGACAGGGGGTACAATCAGCCCCAGCATTTT.

V usage is TRBV4-1 and J usage is TRBJ1-1, with D maybe TRBD1 (6 bases). V lost 2 bases, J lost 2 bases, and 15 bases lay in between. Germline CDR1 reads MGHRA; CDR2 reads YSYEKL. The CDR3 extends over 16 amino acids. The CDR3 DNA reads as TGCGCCAGCAGCCAACCCGGACAGAAGGGCAACACTGAAGCTTTCTTT. This codes for CASSQPGQKGNTEAFF.

The chain employs TRBV5-1 and TRBJ1-1; the D gene is possibly TRBD1 (5 bases). The CDR3 is 15 amino acids. V lost 0 bases, J lost 2 bases, and 11 bases lay in between. Germline values: CDR1 SGHRS, CDR2 YFSETQ. The CDR3 nucleotides are TGCGCCAGCAGCTTGGTCGAAGGGGCCAACACTGAAGCTTTCTTT. This sequence encodes CASSLVEGANTEAFF.

The J gene is TRBJ1-1, the V gene TRBV9, with 7 bases fitting TRBD1. Losses at the gene ends were 4 bases for V and 7 bases for J; bases not matched to a gene: 10. Germline V gene data show CDR1 as SGDLS and CDR2 as YYNGEE. The CDR3 runs to 14 residues. CDR3 residues: CASSSHDRVDEAFF. CDR3 in DNA: TGTGCCAGCAGCTCTCACGACAGGGTTGATGAAGCTTTCTTT.

This clone has only a few counts. V and J are TRBV6-1 and TRBJ1-5, with D unclear. This CDR3 spans 13 amino acids. The V and J ends lost 3 bases and 1 base respectively, with 4 bases between them. Germline CDR1 reads MNHNS; CDR2 reads SASEGT. The CDR3 is CASSERSNQPQHF. CDR3 DNA: TGTGCCAGCAGTGAGAGGAGCAATCAGCCCCAGCATTTT.

The J gene is TRBJ2-4, the V gene TRBV30; TRBD2 might be the D (6 bases). This CDR3 spans 13 amino acids. Germline CDR1 and CDR2: GTSNPN and SVGIG (reference sequence). Trimming took 6 bases from V and 1 from J, leaving 10 bases between them. In nucleotides, the CDR3 is TGTGCCTGCGTTCGGGGGGCCAAAAACATTCAGTACTTC. Its protein product is CACVRGAKNIQYF.

The V gene is TRBV6-6, the J gene TRBJ1-2; D is uncertain. This CDR3 comprises 13 residues. The ends were cut back, 6 bases at V and 0 bases at J, with 8 bases in the middle. CDR1 is MNHNY, CDR2 SVGAGI, per germline (reference sequence). CDR3: CASSPGTNYGYTF. The DNA for the CDR3 is TGTGCCAGCAGCCCGGGGACTAACTATGGCTACACCTTC.

This sequence joins TRBV7-8 and TRBJ1-3; D is undetermined. V was clipped by 4 bases and J by 6 bases, with 7 bases between them. The CDR3 spans 12 residues. Per germline, CDR1 SGHVS and CDR2 FQNEAQ. CDR3 nucleotides: TGTGCCAGCAGCTCCAGAGTAAACACCATATATTTT. It yields the protein CASSSRVNTIYF.

This chain connects TRBV18 to TRBJ1-1; unclear D gene. Trimming took 5 bases from V and 2 from J, leaving 9 bases between them. The CDR3 length is 13 residues. CDR1 and CDR2 from the germline V gene are KGHSH and LQKENI. For the CDR3, the DNA is TGTGCCAGCTCAGGGTACAGTAACACTGAAGCTTTCTTT. This encodes CASSGYSNTEAFF.

This clone was found a few times. The chain couples TRBV29-1 to TRBJ1-2; D is perhaps TRBD1 (5 bases). Germline V CDR1 and CDR2: SQVTM, ANQGSEA. This CDR3 is 14 amino acids long. V was cut by 6 bases and J by 1 base, with 15 bases left in between. In DNA form, the CDR3 reads TGCAGCGTCTTATCAGGGTGGGATAACTATGGCTACACCTTC. Its protein product is CSVLSGWDNYGYTF.

This clone was counted between two and nine times. V gene TRBV11-2 combines with J gene TRBJ2-5, with D tentatively TRBD1 or TRBD2 (5 bases each). The CDR3 is 14 amino acids. The germline CDR1 and CDR2 sequences are SGHAT and FQNNGV. The V end was cut by 7 bases, the J end by 5 bases, with 17 bases between. CDR3 in DNA: TGTGCCAGCACCCCTTTGGGGTGGGGGGAGACCCAGTACTTC. This codes for CASTPLGWGETQYF.